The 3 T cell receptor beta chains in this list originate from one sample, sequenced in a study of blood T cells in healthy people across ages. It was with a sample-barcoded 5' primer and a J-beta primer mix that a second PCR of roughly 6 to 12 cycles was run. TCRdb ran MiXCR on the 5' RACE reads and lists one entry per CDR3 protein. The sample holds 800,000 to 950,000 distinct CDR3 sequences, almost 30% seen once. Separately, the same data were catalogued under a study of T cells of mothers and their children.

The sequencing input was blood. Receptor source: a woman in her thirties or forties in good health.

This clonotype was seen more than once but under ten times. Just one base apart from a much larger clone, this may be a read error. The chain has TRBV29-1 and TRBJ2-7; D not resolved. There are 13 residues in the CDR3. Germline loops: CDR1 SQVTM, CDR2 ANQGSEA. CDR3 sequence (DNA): TGCAACGTTGCCATAACAGACTCCTACGAGCAGTACTTC. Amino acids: CNVAITDSYEQYF.

This CDR3 is CASSPQTGCTEAFF. CDR3 nucleotides: TGTGCCAGCAGCCCCCAGACAGGGTGCACTGAAGCTTTCTTT. The chain employs TRBV7-2 and TRBJ1-1; TRBD1 matches 7 bases. CDR3 length equals 14 residues. Germline CDR1 SGHTA, CDR2 FQGNSA. V lost 5 bases and J lost 4; bases outside the gene matches: 7.

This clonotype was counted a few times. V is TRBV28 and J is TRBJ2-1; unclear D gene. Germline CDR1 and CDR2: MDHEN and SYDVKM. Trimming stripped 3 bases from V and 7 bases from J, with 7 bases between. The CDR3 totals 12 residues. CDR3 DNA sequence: TGTGCCAGCAGTTTGAGGTGGAATGAGCAGTTCTTC. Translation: CASSLRWNEQFF.